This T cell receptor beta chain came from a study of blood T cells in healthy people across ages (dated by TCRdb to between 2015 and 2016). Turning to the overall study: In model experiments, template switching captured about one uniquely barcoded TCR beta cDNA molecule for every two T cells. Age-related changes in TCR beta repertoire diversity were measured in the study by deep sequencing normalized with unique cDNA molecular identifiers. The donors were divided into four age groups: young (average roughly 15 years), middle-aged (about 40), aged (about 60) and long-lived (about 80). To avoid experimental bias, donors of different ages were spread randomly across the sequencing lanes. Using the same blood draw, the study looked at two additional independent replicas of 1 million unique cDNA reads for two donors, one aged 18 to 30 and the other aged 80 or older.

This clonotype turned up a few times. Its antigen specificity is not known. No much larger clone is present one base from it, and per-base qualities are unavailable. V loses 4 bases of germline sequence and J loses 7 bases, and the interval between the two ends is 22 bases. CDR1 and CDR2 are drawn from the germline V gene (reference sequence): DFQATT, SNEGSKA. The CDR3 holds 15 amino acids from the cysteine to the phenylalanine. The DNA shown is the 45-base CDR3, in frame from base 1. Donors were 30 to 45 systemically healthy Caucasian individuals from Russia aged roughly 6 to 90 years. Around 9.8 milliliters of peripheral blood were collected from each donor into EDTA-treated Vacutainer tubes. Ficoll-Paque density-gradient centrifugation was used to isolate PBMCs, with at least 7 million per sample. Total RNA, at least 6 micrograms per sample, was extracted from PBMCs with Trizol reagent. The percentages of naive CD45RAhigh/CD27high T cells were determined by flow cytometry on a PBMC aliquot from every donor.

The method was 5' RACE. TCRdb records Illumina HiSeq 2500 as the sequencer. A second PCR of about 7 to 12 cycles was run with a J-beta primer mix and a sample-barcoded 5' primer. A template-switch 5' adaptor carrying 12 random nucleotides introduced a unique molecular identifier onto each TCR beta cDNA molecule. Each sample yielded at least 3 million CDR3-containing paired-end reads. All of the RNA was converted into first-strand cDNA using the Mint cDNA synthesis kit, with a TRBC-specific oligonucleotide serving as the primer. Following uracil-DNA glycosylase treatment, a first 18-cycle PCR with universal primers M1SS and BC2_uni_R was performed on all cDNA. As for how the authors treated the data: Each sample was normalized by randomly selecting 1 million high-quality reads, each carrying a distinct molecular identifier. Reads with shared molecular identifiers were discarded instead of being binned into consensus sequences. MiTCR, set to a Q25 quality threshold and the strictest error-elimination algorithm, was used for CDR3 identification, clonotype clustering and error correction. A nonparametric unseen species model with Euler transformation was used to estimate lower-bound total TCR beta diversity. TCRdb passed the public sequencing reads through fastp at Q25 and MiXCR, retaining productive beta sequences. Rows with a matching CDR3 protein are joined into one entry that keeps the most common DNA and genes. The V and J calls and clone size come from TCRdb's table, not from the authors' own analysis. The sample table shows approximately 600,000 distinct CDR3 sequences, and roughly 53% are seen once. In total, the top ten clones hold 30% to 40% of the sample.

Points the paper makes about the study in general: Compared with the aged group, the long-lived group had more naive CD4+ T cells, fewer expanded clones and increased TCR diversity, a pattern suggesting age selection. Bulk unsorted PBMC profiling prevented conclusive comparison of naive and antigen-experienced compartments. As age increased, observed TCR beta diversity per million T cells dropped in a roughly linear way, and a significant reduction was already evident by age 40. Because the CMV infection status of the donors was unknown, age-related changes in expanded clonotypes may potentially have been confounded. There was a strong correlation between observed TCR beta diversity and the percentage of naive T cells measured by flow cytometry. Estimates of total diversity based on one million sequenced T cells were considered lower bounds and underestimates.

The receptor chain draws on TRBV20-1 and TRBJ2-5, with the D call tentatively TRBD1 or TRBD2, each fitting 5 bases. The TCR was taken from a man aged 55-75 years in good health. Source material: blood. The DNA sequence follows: TGCAGTGCTATTGATCCGGGACCGTACCAGGGGACCCAGTACTTC. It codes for CSAIDPGPYQGTQYF.